The 27 T cell receptor beta chains in this list originate from one sample, sequenced in a study of somatic mutations in cytotoxic T cells in rheumatoid arthritis. The table came from immunoSEQ multiplex PCR; TCRdb's copy has only in-frame clones and leaves some out. The repertoire holds a few thousand clones, with over 70% as singletons. Sequenced input: CD8+ T cells sorted from blood. Every receptor here comes from a woman between 45 and 60 years old with rheumatoid arthritis.

J is TRBJ1-6 and V is TRBV4-2; 8 bases fit TRBD1. Germline trimming cut 0 bases from V and 10 bases from J; bases unmatched to any gene: 8. Germline V gene lookup returns CDR1 LGHNA and CDR2 YNFKEQ. The CDR3 consists of 16 residues. The CDR3: CASSQESDRVYSPLHF. The CDR3 DNA is TGTGCCAGCAGCCAAGAATCGGACAGGGTCTACTCACCCCTCCACTTT.

This rearrangement joins TRBV5-5 to TRBJ2-3; D remains ambiguous. The germline V gene encodes CDR1 SGHKS and CDR2 YYEKEE (reference sequence). Between the trimmed V and J ends, which lost 4 bases and 3 bases, there was a span of 6 bases. This CDR3 region has 12 residues. The CDR3, as DNA: TGTGCCAGCAGCCCCGGGACAGATACGCAGTATTTT. This encodes CASSPGTDTQYF.

The count of this clone is one. The chain is built from TRBV29-1 and TRBJ2-7; D gene uncertain. This CDR3 contains 14 residues. Germline V CDR1 and CDR2: SQVTM, ANQGSEA. The V end was cut by 0 bases, the J end by 2 bases, with 11 bases between. In DNA, the CDR3 is TGCAGCGTTGAAGATCGAGGCAATACCTACGAGCAGTACTTC. This encodes CSVEDRGNTYEQYF.

This clone was seen only once. Relative to the germline gene, one junction end is altered; a read error may explain this. This rearrangement joins TRBV7-7 to TRBJ2-7; 7 nucleotides match TRBD2. The CDR3 consists of 15 residues. Germline assignment: CDR1 SSHAT and CDR2 FNYEAQ (reference sequence). The CDR3 DNA reads as TGTGCTAGCAGCTTAGGGGAGGGGCTAGCCTACGAGCAGTACTTC. It specifies CASSLGEGLAYEQYF.

The genes are TRBV6-5 and TRBJ1-4; TRBD1 agrees at 7 bases. CDR3 length: 15 amino acids. J gave up 12 bases and V 3 bases, and 13 bases lay outside the gene matches. The V gene's germline CDR1 is MNHEY and CDR2 SVGAGI. CDR3 bases: TGTGCCAGCAGTTATTGGGGGATTGGCGGGACAGAACTGTTTTTT. Encoded protein: CASSYWGIGGTELFF.

CDR3 bases: TGTGCCAGCAGCTTGGGTTCGGGGTTTGAGCAGTTCTTC. Protein product: CASSLGSGFEQFF. The rearrangement uses TRBV5-4 and TRBJ2-1; TRBD2 is a possible D gene (5 bases). Trimming took off 0 bases at V and 9 bases at J, with 10 bases between the two ends. This CDR3 has 13 residues. CDR1 is SGHNT and CDR2 is YYREEE in the germline V gene (reference sequence).

The chain joins TRBV5-4 to TRBJ1-2; D might be TRBD1 (5 bases). CDR1 is SGHNT, CDR2 YYREEE, per germline (reference sequence). The CDR3 extends over 13 amino acids. Trimming pared 2 bases from V and 8 bases from J, leaving 13 bases between. The DNA of the CDR3 is TGTGCCAGCAGCTTCTTCGGGGGTTTGGGCTACACCTTC. It yields the protein CASSFFGGLGYTF.

This clone was detected only once. The V call is TRBV27, the J call TRBJ2-7; D not certain. Trimming removed 5 bases from V and 2 bases from J, with 10 bases in between. This CDR3 is built from 13 residues. The germline V gene has CDR1 MNHEY and CDR2 SMNVEV (reference sequence). DNA of the CDR3: TGTGCCAGCAGTCTGAGTTCTACCTACGAGCAGTACTTC. Its protein is CASSLSSTYEQYF.

The chain couples TRBV19 to TRBJ2-5; weak D call: TRBD2 (5 bases). Trimming pared 3 bases from V and 4 bases from J, leaving 12 bases between. The CDR3 loop spans 14 amino acids. Germline V gene data show CDR1 as LNHDA and CDR2 as SQIVND (reference sequence). Here the CDR3 reads CASSIRSGIETQYF. The CDR3 DNA is TGTGCCAGTAGTATTCGATCGGGAATAGAGACCCAGTACTTC.

The chain recombines TRBV5-1 with TRBJ1-2, with D tentatively TRBD1 (5 bases). Germline CDR1 is SGHRS and CDR2 is YFSETQ. The CDR3 loop spans 16 amino acids. Trimming cost V 4 bases and J 0 bases, with 16 bases left between them. The CDR3 nucleotides read TGCGCCAGCAGCCCAGGAATCACAGGTCCTAACTATGGCTACACCTTC. Translated, it gives CASSPGITGPNYGYTF.

The chain is built from TRBV28 and TRBJ2-3; 7 bases agree with TRBD2. Germline trimming cut 3 bases from V and 2 bases from J; bases unmatched to any gene: 8. The CDR3 loop spans 16 amino acids. Looked up from germline, CDR1 is MDHEN and CDR2 is SYDVKM. This CDR3 is CASSLVAGENTDTQYF. The CDR3 coding sequence is TGTGCCAGCAGTTTGGTGGCGGGAGAAAACACAGATACGCAGTATTTT.

This clone was found a few times. One end of the junction is discordant with germline, which a read error may explain. This chain links TRBV2 with TRBJ1-5; D gene ambiguous. This CDR3 has 14 amino acids. Per germline, CDR1 SNHLY and CDR2 FYNNEI. The CDR3 DNA reads as TGTGCCAGCACTGAAGCTTATAGCAATCAGCCCCAGCATTTT. This encodes CASTEAYSNQPQHF.

As DNA, the CDR3 is TGCAGCGTTGAAGGGACAGGTCTGAACACTGAAGCTTTCTTT. The encoded protein is CSVEGTGLNTEAFF. This chain connects TRBV29-1 to TRBJ1-1, with TRBD1 identical over 7 bases. The J segment lost 0 bases and the V segment lost 1 base, leaving 2 bases of the junction unmatched. Germline V CDR1 and CDR2: SQVTM, ANQGSEA. The CDR3 spans 14 residues.

The CDR3 here is CASSIGTSGPSYNEQFF. The CDR3 bases are TGCGCCAGCAGCATCGGGACTAGCGGGCCCTCCTACAATGAGCAGTTCTTC. The chain joins TRBV5-1 to TRBJ2-1; TRBD2 aligns across 12 bases. This CDR3 is built from 17 residues. The junction had 5 bases not matched to a gene; V was cut back by 4 bases and J by 0 bases. Germline CDR1 and CDR2: SGHRS and YFSETQ.

The CDR3 region is CASSYQRAAYNEQFF. CDR3 DNA: TGTGCCAGCAGTTATCAGCGGGCCGCCTACAATGAGCAGTTCTTC. The gene calls are TRBV6-5 and TRBJ2-1, with D perhaps TRBD2 (6 bases). Trimming cost V 3 bases and J 2 bases, with 11 bases left between them. The CDR3 is 15 residues long. The V gene's germline CDR1 is MNHEY and CDR2 SVGAGI.

The V and J genes are TRBV19 and TRBJ2-7, with D perhaps TRBD2 (6 bases). V lost 6 bases and J lost 4, with 7 bases in between. Germline CDR1 LNHDA, CDR2 SQIVND (reference sequence). This CDR3 contains 11 residues. In nucleotides, the CDR3 is TGTGCCAGTAGGGAGGGGTACGAGCAGTACTTC. Protein sequence: CASREGYEQYF.

The genes are TRBV6-5 and TRBJ2-5; 8 bases are shared with TRBD1. The CDR3 runs 14 residues. CDR1 MNHEY and CDR2 SVGAGI come from the germline V gene. J was trimmed by 1 base and V by 4 bases; bases with no gene match: 2. The CDR3 coding sequence is TGTGCCAGCAGTTCTGACAGGGGCCAAGAGACCCAGTACTTC. This translates into CASSSDRGQETQYF.

As for this clone: The junction shows a germline mismatch at one end, possibly a read error. Other DNA sequences in this specimen translate into the identical CDR3. The chain has TRBV27 and TRBJ2-5; D is ambiguous. This CDR3 region has 13 residues. CDR1 and CDR2 from the germline V gene are MNHEY and SMNVEV (reference sequence). CDR3 coding DNA: TGCGCCAGCAGTTTCAGCGATCAAGAGACCCAGTACTTC. Amino acids: CASSFSDQETQYF.

This clone was seen once. The chain couples TRBV7-9 to TRBJ1-2; 7 nucleotides align to TRBD1. J gave up 0 bases and V 5 bases, and 9 bases lay outside the gene matches. The CDR3 spans 16 residues. Germline-derived CDR1 and CDR2 are SEHNR and FQNEAQ (reference sequence). For the CDR3, the DNA is TGTGCCAGCAGCCTGGACAGGCTGCCCTCTAACTATGGCTACACCTTC. This translates into CASSLDRLPSNYGYTF.

This chain links TRBV10-2 with TRBJ2-7, with a tentative D call TRBD1 (5 bases). The CDR3 extends over 12 amino acids. Trimming removed 6 bases from V and 6 bases from J, with 12 bases in between. From germline, CDR1 is WSHSY and CDR2 SAAADI. Here the CDR3 reads CASRQGYSEQYF. The CDR3 DNA reads as TGCGCCAGCAGGCAGGGATATTCCGAGCAGTACTTC.

The genes are TRBV9 and TRBJ2-1; TRBD1 agrees at 9 bases. The junction had 6 bases not matched to a gene; V was cut back by 0 bases and J by 5 bases. The germline CDR1 and CDR2 sequences are SGDLS and YYNGEE. The CDR3 is made up of 16 amino acids. In nucleotides, the CDR3 is TGTGCCAGCAGCGTAGATTGGACAGGGGCGCACAATGAGCAGTTCTTC. This sequence encodes CASSVDWTGAHNEQFF.

J is TRBJ2-7 and V is TRBV28, with D uncertain. This CDR3 region has 11 residues. Germline V gene lookup returns CDR1 MDHEN and CDR2 SYDVKM. V lost 5 bases to trimming and J lost 0 bases, with 2 bases between them. The CDR3 DNA sequence: TGTGCCAGCAGTCACTCCTACGAGCAGTACTTC. It is translated as CASSHSYEQYF. The complete variable domain, with remaining parts taken from reference TRBV28 and TRBJ2-7, reads DVKVTQSSRYLVKRTGEKVFLECVQDMDHENMFWYRQDPGLGLRLIYFSYDVKMKEKGDIPEGYSVSREKKERFSLILESASTNQTSMYLCASSHSYEQYFGPGTRLTVT.

The chain carries TRBV5-6 and TRBJ2-7; 7 bases align to TRBD2. Per germline, CDR1 SGHDT and CDR2 YYEEEE. The ends lost 5 bases at V and 2 bases at J; junction bases unmatched: 13. The length of the CDR3 is 16 residues. The CDR3 DNA reads TGTGCCAGCAGTTCGACGGGGTTAGCGGGCCCCTACGAGCAGTACTTC. Its translation is CASSSTGLAGPYEQYF.

V is TRBV27 and J is TRBJ1-1; D is ambiguous. Trimming removed 7 bases at V and 0 bases at J, with 12 bases between. Looked up from germline, CDR1 is MNHEY and CDR2 is SMNVEV (reference sequence). CDR3 size: 14 residues. DNA of the CDR3: TGTGCCAGCAATTCAGGATTAATGAACACTGAAGCTTTCTTT. Translated, it gives CASNSGLMNTEAFF.

The genes are TRBV21-1 and TRBJ2-5; the D segment call TRBD2 is taken from the table without a DNA check. TRBV21-1 is shown as a pseudogene. The length of the CDR3 is 20 residues. CDR3 DNA: TGTGCCAGCAGCAAGTCCGGGGACGAACGTAGCGGGAATGGAGCAGAATCACAGTACTTC. Protein product: CASSKSGDERSGNGAESQYF.

This clone appeared a few times. The chain combines TRBV7-2 with TRBJ2-7; TRBD2 matches 7 bases. The CDR3 totals 17 residues. Trimming at V came to 5 bases and at J to 7 bases, leaving 20 bases not matched to a gene. Germline loops: CDR1 SGHTA, CDR2 FQGNSA. The DNA of the CDR3 is TGTGCCAGCAGCCCCCCGAGTGTGGCTAGCGGCGTCGGGGAGCAGTACTTC. Translating gives CASSPPSVASGVGEQYF. Complete variable domain (other parts from reference TRBV7-2 and TRBJ2-7): GAGVSQSPSNKVTEKGKDVELRCDPISGHTALYWYRQSLGQGLEFLIYFQGNSAPDKSGLPSDRFSAERTGGSVSTLTIQRTQQEDSAVYLCASSPPSVASGVGEQYFGPGTRLTVT.

V and J are TRBV14 and TRBJ2-3; TRBD2 agrees at 7 bases. Germline-derived CDR1 and CDR2 are SGHDN and FVKESK. The CDR3 length is 14 residues. Trimming at V came to 2 bases and at J to 4 bases, leaving 3 bases not matched to a gene. The CDR3 sequence is CASSQLLASDTQYF. The DNA of the CDR3 is TGTGCCAGCAGCCAACTACTAGCGTCAGATACGCAGTATTTT.